This TCR beta chain is drawn from a study of T cell responses to AZD1222 COVID-19 vaccine. Germline V gene data show CDR1 as LGHNA and CDR2 as YNFKEQ. Trimming stripped 3 bases from V and 3 bases from J, with 12 bases between. The CDR3 consists of 15 residues. Libraries were prepared by immunoSEQ multiplex PCR; TCRdb keeps only in-frame clonotypes and omits some of them. The table lists roughly 170,000 clones, around nine tenths of them singletons. Comments on this clone: Its target is not known.

General study findings and limits: Donors skewed white British and female; clonal diversity was possibly underestimated. Vaccine-associated CD4 TCRs spanned spike, dominant at 160-218 and 743-854.

The starting material was peripheral blood, obtained on day 0 of AZD1222 vaccination. This sequence originates from an adult in good health. The chain combines TRBV4-2 with TRBJ2-1, with D maybe TRBD2 (5 bases). CDR3 sequence (DNA): TGTGCCAGCAGCCAGGAGGTCGGGCGCTACAATGAGCAGTTCTTC. It encodes CASSQEVGRYNEQFF.